This record concerns one TCR beta chain sequence. This sample was taken from a study of blood T cell repertoires in COVID-19. Germline V gives CDR1 LGHDT, CDR2 YNNKEL (reference sequence). This CDR3 has 17 amino acids. Trimming left V 4 bases short and J 3 bases short, with 16 bases between. The assay was immunoSEQ multiplex PCR, and TCRdb's table has in-frame clones only and misses some. Among around 170,000 clones listed, 70% to 90% were seen once. The specimen sequenced was peripheral blood. The chain is built from TRBV3-1 (or the pseudogene TRBV3-2) and TRBJ1-6; possible D gene TRBD1, 6 bases. This receptor was obtained from a man in his sixties with acute or convalescent COVID-19. The CDR3 is CASSLGTTGFYNSPLHF. Written as DNA, the CDR3 is TGTGCCAGCAGCCTCGGTACAACAGGGTTCTATAATTCACCCCTCCACTTT.